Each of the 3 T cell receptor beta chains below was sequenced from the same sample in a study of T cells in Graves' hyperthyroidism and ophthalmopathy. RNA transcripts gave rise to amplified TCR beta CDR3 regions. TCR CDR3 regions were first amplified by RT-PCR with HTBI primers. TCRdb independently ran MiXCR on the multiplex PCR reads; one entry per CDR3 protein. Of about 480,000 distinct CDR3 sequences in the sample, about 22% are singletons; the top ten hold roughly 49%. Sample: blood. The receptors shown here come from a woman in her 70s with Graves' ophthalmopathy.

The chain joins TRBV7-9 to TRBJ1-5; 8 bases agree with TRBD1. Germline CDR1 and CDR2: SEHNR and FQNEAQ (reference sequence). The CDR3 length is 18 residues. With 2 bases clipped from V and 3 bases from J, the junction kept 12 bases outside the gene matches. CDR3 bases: TGTGCCAGCAGCTTACACCACACCGGGACAGGCGTCAATCAGCCCCAGCATTTT. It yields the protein CASSLHHTGTGVNQPQHF.

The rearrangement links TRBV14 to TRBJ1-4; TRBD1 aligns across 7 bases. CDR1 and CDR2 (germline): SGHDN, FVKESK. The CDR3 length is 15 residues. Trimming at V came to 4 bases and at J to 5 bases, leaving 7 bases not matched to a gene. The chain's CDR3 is CASSPWDSLNEKLFF. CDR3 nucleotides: TGTGCCAGCAGCCCTTGGGACAGCCTAAATGAAAAACTGTTTTTT.

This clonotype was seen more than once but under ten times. CDR3 in amino acids: CASRGTSGNEQFF. CDR3 sequence (DNA): TGCGCCAGCAGGGGGACTAGCGGGAATGAGCAGTTCTTC. This chain joins TRBV10-2 and TRBJ2-1; 12 nucleotides align to TRBD2. Germline V gene sequence: CDR1 WSHSY, CDR2 SAAADI. The J segment lost 7 bases and the V segment lost 6 bases, leaving 1 base of the junction unmatched. The CDR3 runs 13 residues.